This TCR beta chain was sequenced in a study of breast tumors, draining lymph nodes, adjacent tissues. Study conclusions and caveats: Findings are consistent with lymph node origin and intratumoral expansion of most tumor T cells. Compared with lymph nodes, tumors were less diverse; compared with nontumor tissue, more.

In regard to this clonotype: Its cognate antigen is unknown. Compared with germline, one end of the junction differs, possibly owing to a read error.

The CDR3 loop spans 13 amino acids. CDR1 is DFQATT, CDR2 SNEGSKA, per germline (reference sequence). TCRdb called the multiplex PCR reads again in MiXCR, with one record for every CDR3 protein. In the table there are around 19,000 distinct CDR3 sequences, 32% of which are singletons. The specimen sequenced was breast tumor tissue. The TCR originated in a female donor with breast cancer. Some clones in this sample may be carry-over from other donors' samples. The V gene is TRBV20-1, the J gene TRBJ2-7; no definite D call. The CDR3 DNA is TGCAGTGCCTCGGACGTATCCTCCTACGGGCAGTACTTC. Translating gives CSASDVSSYGQYF.